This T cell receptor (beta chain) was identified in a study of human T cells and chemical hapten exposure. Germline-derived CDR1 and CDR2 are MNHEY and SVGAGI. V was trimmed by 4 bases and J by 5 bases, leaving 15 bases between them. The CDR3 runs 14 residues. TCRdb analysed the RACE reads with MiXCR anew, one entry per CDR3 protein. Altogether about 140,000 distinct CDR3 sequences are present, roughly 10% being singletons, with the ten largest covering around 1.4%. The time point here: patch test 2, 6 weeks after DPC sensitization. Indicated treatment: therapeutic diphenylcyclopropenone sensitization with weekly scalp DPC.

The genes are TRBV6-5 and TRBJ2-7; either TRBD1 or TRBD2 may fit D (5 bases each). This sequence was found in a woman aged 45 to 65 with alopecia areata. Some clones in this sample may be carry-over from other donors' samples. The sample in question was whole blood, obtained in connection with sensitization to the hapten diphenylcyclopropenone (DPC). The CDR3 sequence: CASSSLGARDEQYF. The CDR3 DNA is TGTGCCAGCAGTTCCCTAGGGGCGCGGGACGAGCAGTACTTC.